This T cell receptor beta chain was documented in a study of T cells in Graves' hyperthyroidism and ophthalmopathy. Amplified regions were TCR beta CDR3 sequences from RNA transcripts. TCR CDR3 underwent first-round RT-PCR with the HTBI primer set. TCRdb ran MiXCR on the multiplex PCR reads and lists one entry per CDR3 protein. This table holds roughly 300,000 distinct CDR3 sequences, 15% to 20% found once. This CDR3 region has 14 residues. V lost 4 bases and J 5 bases, leaving 14 bases between the germline ends. Germline assignment: CDR1 SGHAT and CDR2 FQNNGV. This clonotype was seen many times. Antigen specificity is unknown. Newly diagnosed hyperthyroidism, duration under 2 months, in patients aged 18 to 65. Reasons for excluding patients were uncontrolled infection, other autoimmune disease, pregnancy or lactation. Whole-study results and caveats: Blood samples included most of the expanded thyroid clonotypes exceeding 0.001.

This sequence joins TRBV11-2 and TRBJ1-2; D gene uncertain. Sequencing was performed on blood. The sequence came from a woman aged 45-65 years with Graves' hyperthyroidism. DNA of the CDR3: TGTGCCAGCAGCTCCTGGGATGTGACGTATGGCTACACCTTC. It codes for CASSSWDVTYGYTF. The variable domain in full, with the rest retrieved from reference TRBV11-2 and TRBJ1-2, is EAGVAQSPRYKIIEKRQSVAFWCNPISGHATLYWYQQILGQGPKLLIQFQNNGVVDDSQLPKDRFSAERLKGVDSTLKIQPAKLEDSAVYLCASSSWDVTYGYTFGSGTRLTVV.